This is a list of T cell receptor beta chains from one sample in a study of immune evolution from preneoplasia to lung adenocarcinoma. Repertoires were generated with immunoSEQ multiplex PCR, while TCRdb's copy carries only in-frame clones and drops some. The table records 16,000 or so clones, approximately 86% of them present only once. Sequencing was performed on FFPE invasive lung adenocarcinoma tissue. Source of these receptors: a person between 70 and 80 years old with invasive lung adenocarcinoma. Each CDR3 is given with its conserved first and last residue. A D gene is named only where the DNA matches it firmly. Clone size, where shown, is once, few, many, or a class for clones that have expanded.

D gene,clone size,V gene,J gene,CDR3 DNA,CDR3 protein
NA,NA,TRBV29-1,TRBJ2-1,TGCAGCGTTGTGCGGGTGGGCAATGAGCAGTTCTTC,CSVVRVGNEQFF
NA,NA,TRBV7-2,TRBJ1-2,TGTGCCAGCAGCTCTAAGGGGGGGTATGGCTACACCTTC,CASSSKGGYGYTF
TRBD1,NA,TRBV18,TRBJ2-2,TGTGCCAGCTCAGCCGGGACAGGGCATAACACCGGGGAGCTGTTTTTT,CASSAGTGHNTGELFF
TRBD2,NA,TRBV2,TRBJ2-7,TGTGCCAGCGGGCAGACTAGCGGGGGGCGGGAGTACTTC,CASGQTSGGREYF
NA,NA,TRBV19,TRBJ1-4,TGTGCCAGTAGCCCGACAGGATCCGCAACTAATGAAAAACTGTTTTTT,CASSPTGSATNEKLFF
NA,once,TRBV10-3,TRBJ2-1,TGTGCCACGATCTTAGAGGCTACGTACAATGAGCAGTTCTTC,CATILEATYNEQFF
TRBD1,NA,TRBV18,TRBJ2-5,TGTGCCAGCTCAGATCCGGGACAGATAGGGGACGCCCAGTACTTC,CASSDPGQIGDAQYF
TRBD1,NA,TRBV19,TRBJ1-2,TGTGCCAGTAGTACCGCGACAGGGACGGCTGGCTACACCTTC,CASSTATGTAGYTF
NA,NA,TRBV5-1,TRBJ1-1,TGCGCCAGCAGCCCGGTTACATCGGCCCGGGCTGAAGCTTTCTTT,CASSPVTSARAEAFF
NA,few,TRBV10-3,TRBJ1-2,TGTGCCATCAGTGAGTCGATTCTCGGGGGCTACACCTTC,CAISESILGGYTF
NA,NA,TRBV14,TRBJ2-7,TGTGCCAGCAGCCAAGCCTACGAGCAGTACTTC,CASSQAYEQYF
NA,NA,TRBV2,TRBJ1-1,TGTGCCAGCAAATGGGGTACTGAAGCTTTCTTT,CASKWGTEAFF
NA,few,TRBV6-1,TRBJ2-7,TGTGCCAGCGATCTCGGGAGCTACGAGCAGTACTTC,CASDLGSYEQYF
TRBD1,few,TRBV6-1,TRBJ1-1,TGTGCCAGCAGCGCCGACAGGGGGGACACTGAAGCTTTCTTT,CASSADRGDTEAFF
NA,NA,TRBV28,TRBJ2-7,TGTGCCAGCAGTTTGGGGGGACGAGACTACGAGCAGTACTTC,CASSLGGRDYEQYF
NA,few,TRBV13,TRBJ2-6,TGTGCCAGCGCTCAGTACTCTGGGGCCAACGTCCTGACTTTC,CASAQYSGANVLTF
TRBD1,once,TRBV19,TRBJ2-6,TGTGCCAGTAGAACCGGGACAGGGTTTGGGGCCAACGTCCTGACTTTC,CASRTGTGFGANVLTF
NA,NA,TRBV29-1,TRBJ1-1,TGCAGCGCCGGGGGGCAGGTAGCTTTCTTT,CSAGGQVAFF
NA,NA,TRBV4-2,TRBJ1-5,TGTGCCAGCAGCCCAGAGGTGGTCGGTACGGGCAATCAGCCCCAGCATTTT,CASSPEVVGTGNQPQHF
TRBD1,few,TRBV4-1,TRBJ1-4,TGCGCCAGCAGCCAACCGGGACAGGGGGGGGAAAAACTGTTTTTT,CASSQPGQGGEKLFF
TRBD2,NA,TRBV5-5,TRBJ2-5,TGTGCCAGCAGCGTCGGGGGACTAGCGGGGGGCCAGGAGACCCAGTACTTC,CASSVGGLAGGQETQYF
NA,NA,TRBV18,TRBJ2-5,TGTGCCAGCTCACCAAGAGGGCCGTCGCTCGGGGAGACCCAGTACTTC,CASSPRGPSLGETQYF
TRBD2,NA,TRBV28,TRBJ2-5,TGTGCCAGCAGACCCATGCGATCTAGCGGGGGGGAGACCCAGTACTTC,CASRPMRSSGGETQYF
TRBD1,medium-sized,TRBV5-8,TRBJ1-2,TGTGCCAGCAGCTTGGTCGGACAGGGGGTTCATGGCTACACCTTC,CASSLVGQGVHGYTF
NA,NA,TRBV10-3,TRBJ2-3,TGTGCCATCAGTAACCGGGGGATAGATACGCAGTATTTT,CAISNRGIDTQYF
TRBD2,NA,TRBV6-1,TRBJ2-7,TGTGCCAGCAGCCGGACTAGCGGGAATTTCGAGCAGTACTTC,CASSRTSGNFEQYF
NA,NA,TRBV7-7,TRBJ2-1,TGTGCTAGCAGCTTAGATGAGGGCTCCTACAATGAGCAGTTCTTC,CASSLDEGSYNEQFF